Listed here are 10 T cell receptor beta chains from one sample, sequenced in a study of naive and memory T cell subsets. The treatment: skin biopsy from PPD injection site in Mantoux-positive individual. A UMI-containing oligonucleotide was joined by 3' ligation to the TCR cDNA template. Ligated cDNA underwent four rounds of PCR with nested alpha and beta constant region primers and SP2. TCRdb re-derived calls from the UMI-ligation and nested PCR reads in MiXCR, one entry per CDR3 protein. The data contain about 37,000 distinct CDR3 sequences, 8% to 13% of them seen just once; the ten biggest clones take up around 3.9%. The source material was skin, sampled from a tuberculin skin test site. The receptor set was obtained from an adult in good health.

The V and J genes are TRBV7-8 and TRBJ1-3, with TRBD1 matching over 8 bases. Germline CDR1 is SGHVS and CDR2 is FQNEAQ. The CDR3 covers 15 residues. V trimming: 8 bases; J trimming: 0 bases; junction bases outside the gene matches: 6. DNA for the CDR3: TGTGCCAGCCATCTCGGGACAGGCTCTGGAAACACCATATATTTT. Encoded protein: CASHLGTGSGNTIYF.

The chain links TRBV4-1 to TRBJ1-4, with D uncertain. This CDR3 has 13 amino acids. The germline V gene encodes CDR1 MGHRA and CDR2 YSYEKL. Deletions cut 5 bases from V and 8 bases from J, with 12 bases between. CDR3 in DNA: TGCGCCAGCAGCTCGGACGGTCGAGAAAAACTGTTTTTT. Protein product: CASSSDGREKLFF.

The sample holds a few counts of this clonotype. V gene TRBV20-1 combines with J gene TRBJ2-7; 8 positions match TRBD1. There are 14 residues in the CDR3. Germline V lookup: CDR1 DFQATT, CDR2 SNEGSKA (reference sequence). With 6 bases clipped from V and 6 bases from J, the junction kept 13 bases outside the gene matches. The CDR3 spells CSATRPRGRFEQYF. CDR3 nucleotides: TGCAGTGCGACGCGACCCAGGGGGCGTTTCGAGCAGTACTTC.

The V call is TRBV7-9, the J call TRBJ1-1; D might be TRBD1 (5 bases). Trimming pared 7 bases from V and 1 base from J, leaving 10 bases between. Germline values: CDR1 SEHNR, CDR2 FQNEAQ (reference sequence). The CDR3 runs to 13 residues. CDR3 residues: CASTQGQNTEAFF. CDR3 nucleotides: TGTGCCAGCACCCAAGGACAGAACACTGAAGCTTTCTTT. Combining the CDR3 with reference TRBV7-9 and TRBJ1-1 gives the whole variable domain DTGVSQNPRHKITKRGQNVTFRCDPISEHNRLYWYRQTLGQGPEFLTYFQNEAQLEKSRLLSDRFSAERPKGSFSTLEIQRTEQGDSAMYLCASTQGQNTEAFFGQGTRLTVV.

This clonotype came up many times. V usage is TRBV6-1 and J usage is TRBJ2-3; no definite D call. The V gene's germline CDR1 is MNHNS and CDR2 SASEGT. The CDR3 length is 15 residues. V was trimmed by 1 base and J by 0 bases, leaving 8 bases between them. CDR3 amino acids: CASSEDGGSTDTQYF. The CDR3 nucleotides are TGTGCCAGCAGTGAAGATGGTGGAAGCACAGATACGCAGTATTTT.

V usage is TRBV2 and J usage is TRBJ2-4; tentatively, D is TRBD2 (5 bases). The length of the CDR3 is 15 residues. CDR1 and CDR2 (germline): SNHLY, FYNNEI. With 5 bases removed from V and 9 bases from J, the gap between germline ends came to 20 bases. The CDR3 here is CASSYSTIGGGIQYF. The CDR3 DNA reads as TGTGCCAGCAGTTACTCGACTATTGGTGGTGGCATTCAGTACTTC.

CDR3 nucleotides: TGTGCCACCCCCGCAGGCTACGAGCAGTACTTC. Translated: CATPAGYEQYF. This chain uses TRBV11-3 with TRBJ2-7, with D uncertain. Trimming took 10 bases from V and 3 from J, leaving 10 bases between them. Germline CDR1 reads SGHNT; CDR2 reads YENEEA. CDR3 length: 11 residues. Based on the CDR3 plus reference TRBV11-3 and TRBJ2-7, the full variable domain is EAGVVQSPRYKIIEKKQPVAFWCNPISGHNTLYWYLQNLGQGPELLIRYENEEAVDDSQLPKDRFSAERLKGVDSTLKIQPAELGDSAVYLCATPAGYEQYFGPGTRLTVT.

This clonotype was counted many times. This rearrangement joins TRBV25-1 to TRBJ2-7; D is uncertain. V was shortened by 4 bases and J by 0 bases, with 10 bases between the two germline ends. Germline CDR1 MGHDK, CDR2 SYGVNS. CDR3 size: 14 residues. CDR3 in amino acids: CASSADSFSYEQYF. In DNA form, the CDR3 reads TGTGCCAGCAGTGCCGACTCGTTCTCCTACGAGCAGTACTTC.

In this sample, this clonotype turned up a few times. This chain's CDR3 is CTVGGQLYGYTF. CDR3 DNA: TGCACCGTGGGAGGACAGCTTTATGGCTACACCTTC. The genes are TRBV29-1 and TRBJ1-2; perhaps TRBD1 as D (6 bases). From germline, CDR1 is SQVTM and CDR2 ANQGSEA. CDR3 length: 12 residues.

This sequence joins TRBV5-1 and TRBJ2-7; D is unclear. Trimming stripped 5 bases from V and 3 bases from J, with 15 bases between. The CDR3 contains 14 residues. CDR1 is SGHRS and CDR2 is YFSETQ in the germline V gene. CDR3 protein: CASRIASEHYEQYF. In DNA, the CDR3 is TGCGCCAGCAGAATCGCCAGTGAGCACTACGAGCAGTACTTC.